This TCR beta chain was observed in a study of T-cell memory formation after mild COVID-19. Whole-study findings and limits: Some clones that responded turned up in pre-infection memory, which suggests that cross-reactive memory joined in. Researchers report contracting CD4+ clones mostly in CM and EM, with CD8+ clones in EMRA.

Germline values: CDR1 SGHRS, CDR2 YFSETQ. CDR3 length: 11 residues. Trimming left V 2 bases short and J 5 bases short, with 5 bases between. The authors produced TCR alpha and TCR beta cDNA libraries with sample barcodes and UMIs by 5'RACE using constant-segment primers. TCRdb redid the calling of the 5' RACE reads with MiXCR, one entry per CDR3 protein. Here the sample spans about 190,000 distinct CDR3 sequences, about 16% being singletons. About this clonotype itself: Its antigen is unidentified.

Sample: PBMCs or a T cell subset sorted from them (not recorded which). The rearrangement joins TRBV5-1 to TRBJ2-7, with D uncertain. The sequence was collected from an adult woman who had mild COVID-19 (a few samples of this study predate the infection). Cell type and time point are not known. CDR3 region: CASSFSNEQYF. CDR3 in DNA: TGCGCCAGCAGCTTTAGCAACGAGCAGTACTTC.